Shown below are 9 T cell receptor beta chains from a single sample sequenced in a study of cytomegalovirus exposure and HLA in healthy donors (dated by TCRdb to the late 2010s). Libraries were prepared through the immunoSEQ multiplex PCR assay. A mixture of 60 forward primers for TCR Vbeta segments and 13 reverse primers for TCR Jbeta segments was used in the multiplex PCR. TCRdb limited this immuneACCESS table to in-frame rearrangements with V and J called. A share of clones is missing; checked studies link under half to unresolved V genes, and the rest is unexplained. This sample holds 110,000 or so clones; under 80% were observed only once. In total, the top ten clones hold approximately 10% of the sample. Sequenced sample: PBMCs. Receptors were obtained from a woman in her forties or fifties in good health and CMV-seropositive.

The sample holds a few counts of this clone. This CDR3 reads CASSQQDRGRAEAFF. The DNA of the CDR3 is TGCGCCAGCAGCCAACAAGACAGGGGGAGGGCTGAAGCTTTCTTT. The chain carries TRBV4-3 and TRBJ1-1, with 9 bases identical to TRBD1. This CDR3 spans 15 amino acids. Unmatched junction bases numbered 7, after V lost 2 bases and J lost 6 bases. Germline CDR1 reads LGHNA; CDR2 reads YSLEER.

This clone was recorded a few times. V gene TRBV5-4 combines with J gene TRBJ2-5, with a tentative D call TRBD2 (5 bases). Trimming pared 3 bases from V and 5 bases from J, leaving 11 bases between. The CDR3 runs 13 residues. Germline V gene sequence: CDR1 SGHNT, CDR2 YYREEE (reference sequence). The CDR3 DNA sequence: TGTGCCAGCAGCTCCCGGGAAGGCGAGACCCAGTACTTC. The encoded protein is CASSSREGETQYF.

This rearrangement joins TRBV29-1 to TRBJ1-6, with a weak D call TRBD1 (6 bases). This CDR3 comprises 13 residues. V was trimmed by 5 bases and J by 9 bases, leaving 14 bases between them. Looked up from germline, CDR1 is SQVTM and CDR2 is ANQGSEA. The CDR3 region is CSVRPGEGSPLHF. DNA of the CDR3: TGCAGCGTTCGGCCAGGGGAGGGTTCACCCCTCCACTTT.

The CDR3 region is CASRSSGGIYEQYF. The DNA for the CDR3 is TGCGCCAGCAGGAGCTCGGGAGGGATCTACGAGCAGTACTTC. This chain joins TRBV5-1 and TRBJ2-7; 8 bases are a match to TRBD2. Germline V gives CDR1 SGHRS, CDR2 YFSETQ. The CDR3 length is 14 residues. V was pared by 5 bases and J by 3 bases, with 7 bases of the junction left unmatched.

The V call is TRBV7-2, the J call TRBJ1-2, with a possible D match to TRBD1 (6 bases). The CDR3 consists of 15 residues. Per germline, CDR1 SGHTA and CDR2 FQGNSA. The V end was cut by 4 bases, the J end by 4 bases, with 16 bases between. CDR3 sequence reads: CASSSSSRGGYGYTF. In DNA form, the CDR3 reads TGTGCCAGCAGCTCATCTTCCAGGGGCGGCTATGGCTACACCTTC.

The V gene is TRBV4-1, the J gene TRBJ2-2, with 7 positions matching TRBD1. This CDR3 is built from 15 residues. V gave up 4 bases and J gave up 4 bases; unmatched junction bases: 6. CDR1 is MGHRA, CDR2 YSYEKL, per germline. In DNA form, the CDR3 reads TGCGCCAGCAGCCTACAGGGGAAGGGCACCGGGGAGCTGTTTTTT. It encodes CASSLQGKGTGELFF.

The gene calls are TRBV4-3 and TRBJ2-1; D unclear. The CDR3 contains 14 residues. The germline V and J ends were trimmed by 2 bases and 2 bases, with 7 bases remaining between them. Looked up from germline, CDR1 is LGHNA and CDR2 is YSLEER. CDR3 region: CASSQSLTYNEQFF. CDR3 DNA sequence: TGCGCCAGCAGCCAATCACTAACCTACAATGAGCAGTTCTTC.

The chain joins TRBV7-9 to TRBJ1-1, with TRBD1 matching 7 bases. J was trimmed by 2 bases and V by 5 bases; bases with no gene match: 8. The germline CDR1 and CDR2 sequences are SEHNR and FQNEAQ (reference sequence). The CDR3 has 15 residues. The DNA for the CDR3 is TGTGCCAGCAGCCCACGAAACAGGGGAAACACTGAAGCTTTCTTT. Amino acid sequence: CASSPRNRGNTEAFF. The full variable domain, its missing parts supplied by reference TRBV7-9 and TRBJ1-1, is DTGVSQNPRHKITKRGQNVTFRCDPISEHNRLYWYRQTLGQGPEFLTYFQNEAQLEKSRLLSDRFSAERPKGSFSTLEIQRTEQGDSAMYLCASSPRNRGNTEAFFGQGTRLTVV.

The chain carries TRBV7-9 and TRBJ2-2; D perhaps matches TRBD2 (6 bases). The CDR3 runs 15 residues. Trimming removed 0 bases from V and 2 bases from J, with 7 bases in between. Germline assignment: CDR1 SEHNR and CDR2 FQNEAQ (reference sequence). CDR3 coding DNA: TGTGCCAGCAGCTTAGCGGGGGGAAACACCGGGGAGCTGTTTTTT. Protein: CASSLAGGNTGELFF.